Each of the 29 T cell receptor beta chains below was sequenced from the same sample in a study of T cell clonality in common variable immunodeficiency. Findings and limits, study-wide: Common variable immunodeficiency TCR beta sequences reportedly had fewer deletions and N-nucleotide insertions.

These receptors are not linked to any known antigen. Using immunoSEQ multiplex PCR, the repertoire was profiled, and TCRdb retains in-frame clones only, with some absent. Recorded here are 8,500 to 13,000 clones, with no singletons, and the ten leading clones hold roughly 6.2%. The sequencing input was peripheral blood mononuclear cells. The receptors derive from a human donor with common variable immunodeficiency.

A word on this clone: The CDR3 is cut off 3 residues early in the read; its end comes from the germline J gene. This chain connects TRBV30 to TRBJ2-7; perhaps TRBD1 as D (5 bases). The CDR3 spans 12 residues. V dropped 3 bases and J dropped 0 bases, with 6 bases sitting between them. The V gene's germline CDR1 is GTSNPN and CDR2 SVGIG (reference sequence). The sequenced CDR3 bases are TGTGCCTGGAGGGACAACTCCTACGAG. Its protein is CAWRDNSYE. The CDR3 in its entirety is CAWRDNSYEQYF.

In this sample, this clone turned up a few times. The read stops 3 residues short of the end of the CDR3; the missing end is completed from the germline J gene. The V gene is TRBV7-3, the J gene TRBJ1-2, with D possibly being TRBD1 (6 bases). The CDR3 extends over 13 amino acids. The germline V gene has CDR1 SGHTA and CDR2 FQGTGA. The part of the CDR3 DNA that was read is TGTGCCAGCAGCTTCGGGGGGGCGCAAGGC. As protein: CASSFGGAQG. The whole CDR3 is CASSFGGAQGYTF.

This clone was found a few times. The DNA ends 3 residues before the CDR3 does, and the rest of the CDR3 is filled in from the germline J gene. This rearrangement joins TRBV7-9 to TRBJ1-3; D is unresolved. The CDR3 has 14 amino acids. The V end was cut by 5 bases, the J end by 8 bases, with 16 bases between. Germline CDR1 SEHNR, CDR2 FQNEAQ (reference sequence). The CDR3 here is CASSPWPGSDTIYF. Incomplete CDR3 DNA: TGTGCCAGCAGCCCCTGGCCGGGTTCCGACACC.

In the case of this clone: Read coverage stops 3 residues before the CDR3 terminus; the germline J gene supplies the remainder. V usage is TRBV7-2 and J usage is TRBJ2-3; 8 positions agree with TRBD1. Trimming removed 4 bases from V and 1 base from J; junction bases left unmatched: 7. The CDR3 extends over 16 amino acids. Germline V CDR1 and CDR2: SGHTA, FQGNSA. CDR3 sequence: CASSSAQGAGTDTQYF. The CDR3 DNA, read in part, is TGTGCCAGCAGCTCAGCGCAGGGGGCGGGCACAGATACG.

This clone was observed a few times. The read ends 3 residues early relative to the CDR3; the germline J gene fills the gap. The chain recombines TRBV18 with TRBJ2-1; 10 bases are shared with TRBD1. The CDR3 loop spans 16 amino acids. The ends lost 2 bases at V and 7 bases at J; junction bases unmatched: 8. Germline V gene data show CDR1 as KGHSH and CDR2 as LQKENI. Incomplete CDR3 DNA: TGTGCCAGCTCACCAATTTCGACAGGGGGCTTAAATGAG. Its protein product is CASSPISTGGLNE. The entire CDR3 is CASSPISTGGLNEQFF.

About this clone: The read comes to an end 3 residues before the CDR3 does, leaving the germline J gene to fill in the end. The chain uses TRBV6-2 or TRBV6-3 and TRBJ2-5; possibly TRBD2 for D (6 bases). CDR3 length: 13 residues. The V gene lost 6 bases and the J gene lost 5 bases, with 13 bases spanning the gap. Germline V CDR1 and CDR2: MNHEY, SVGEGT. The part of the CDR3 DNA that was read is TGTGCCAGCAGCCTAACCCGGGGGGAGACC. Encoded protein: CASSLTRGET. The CDR3 as a whole reads CASSLTRGETQYF.

Turning to this clone: The read stops 3 residues short of the end of the CDR3; the missing end is completed from the germline J gene. This chain links TRBV5-1 with TRBJ2-1; 8 bases fit TRBD1. The V gene's germline CDR1 is SGHRS and CDR2 YFSETQ. Losses at the gene ends were 4 bases for V and 4 bases for J; bases not matched to a gene: 7. This CDR3 contains 15 residues. Here the CDR3 reads CASSPDRGIYNEQFF. The sequenced CDR3 bases are TGCGCCAGCAGCCCTGACAGGGGAATTTACAATGAG.

The CDR3 loop reads CASRRTSGITDTQYF. CDR3 DNA, as far as it was read: TGTGCCAGTAGAAGGACTAGCGGGATCACAGATACG. The chain uses TRBV19 and TRBJ2-3, with 12 bases aligning to TRBD2. The read terminates 3 residues before the CDR3 end, so the remaining end is supplied by the germline J gene. The CDR3 has 15 residues. The junction had 3 bases not matched to a gene; V was cut back by 6 bases and J by 2 bases. CDR1 LNHDA and CDR2 SQIVND come from the germline V gene (reference sequence).

This clone is medium-sized by share. The read ends 3 residues before the CDR3 terminus; that terminus is restored from the germline J gene. The chain has TRBV28 and TRBJ2-1; 15 bases are shared with TRBD2. CDR1 is MDHEN, CDR2 SYDVKM, per germline. The CDR3 covers 18 residues. With 10 bases clipped from V and 8 bases from J, the junction kept 18 bases outside the gene matches. Here the CDR3 reads CAIYSSPGTSGRSYEQFF. The part of the CDR3 DNA that was read is TGTGCCATCTACAGCTCACCTGGGACTAGCGGGAGGTCGTATGAG.

As for this clone: At one end, the junction sequence differs from germline, possibly due to a read error. The read comes to an end 3 residues before the CDR3 does, leaving the germline J gene to fill in the end. The V and J genes are TRBV7-7 and TRBJ2-2; 9 bases agree with TRBD2. The CDR3 sequence is 15 residues long. The germline V gene has CDR1 SSHAT and CDR2 FNYEAQ (reference sequence). CDR3 sequence: CASSLSSGGTGELFF. CDR3 DNA (partial): TGTGCTAGCAGCTTATCCAGCGGGGGGACCGGGGAG.

Turning to this clone: Read data end 3 residues before the CDR3 end; the end is taken from the germline J gene. This rearrangement joins TRBV5-1 to TRBJ1-1, with TRBD1 matching 7 bases. Looked up from germline, CDR1 is SGHRS and CDR2 is YFSETQ. This CDR3 is built from 14 residues. V lost 4 bases, J lost 0 bases, and 3 bases stayed unmatched. CDR3 loop: CASSQDRMNTEAFF. The CDR3 bases that were read are TGCGCCAGCAGCCAGGACAGGATGAACACTGAA. Filled out from reference TRBV5-1 and TRBJ1-1, the complete variable domain reads KAGVTQTPRYLIKTRGQQVTLSCSPISGHRSVSWYQQTPGQGLQFLFEYFSETQRNKGNFPGRFSGRQFSNSRSEMNVSTLELGDSALYLCASSQDRMNTEAFFGQGTRLTVV.

A few counts support this clone. The missing CDR3 end, 3 residues past where the read stops, is filled in from the germline J gene. V gene TRBV2 combines with J gene TRBJ2-1; 9 bases are shared with TRBD2. Unmatched junction bases numbered 2, after V lost 1 base and J lost 4 bases. The germline V gene encodes CDR1 SNHLY and CDR2 FYNNEI. CDR3 length: 15 residues. CDR3 protein: CASSEGLAGYNEQFF. The DNA read from the CDR3 is TGTGCCAGCAGTGAAGGGCTAGCGGGGTACAATGAG.

A word on this clone: Read data end 3 residues before the CDR3 end; the end is taken from the germline J gene. The chain links TRBV19 to TRBJ2-3; D remains ambiguous. The CDR3 length is 13 residues. V was shortened by 5 bases and J by 6 bases, with 12 bases between the two germline ends. The germline V gene encodes CDR1 LNHDA and CDR2 SQIVND (reference sequence). The covered CDR3 bases are TGTGCCAGTAGTCCTCTCACTCCCGATACG. Residues: CASSPLTPDT. The full CDR3 is CASSPLTPDTQYF.

A word on this clone: The read terminates 3 residues before the CDR3 end, so the remaining end is supplied by the germline J gene. J is TRBJ2-3 and V is TRBV6-1; D may be TRBD1 (5 bases). V was trimmed by 3 bases and J by 0 bases, leaving 7 bases between them. The CDR3 runs 14 residues. Per the germline V gene, CDR1 is MNHNS and CDR2 is SASEGT. The covered CDR3 bases are TGTGCCAGCAGTGAGGCAGGGAGCACAGATACG. Translation: CASSEAGSTDT. The full CDR3 sequence reads CASSEAGSTDTQYF.

This clone is medium-sized within its sample. The read ends 3 residues before the CDR3 terminus; that terminus is restored from the germline J gene. The gene calls are TRBV5-6 and TRBJ1-2; 8 bases agree with TRBD1. Germline loops: CDR1 SGHDT, CDR2 YYEEEE. This CDR3 is 14 amino acids long. With V trimmed by 6 bases and J by 0 bases, 4 bases remained unmatched. This chain's CDR3 is CASTPGQANYGYTF. The DNA read from the CDR3 is TGTGCCAGCACCCCGGGACAGGCTAACTATGGC.

Comment on this clone: The missing CDR3 end, 3 residues past where the read stops, is filled in from the germline J gene. V and J are TRBV30 and TRBJ2-7; D remains unclear. The CDR3 spans 12 residues. Trimming removed 4 bases at V and 4 bases at J, with 11 bases between. The germline CDR1 and CDR2 sequences are GTSNPN and SVGIG (reference sequence). The sequenced CDR3 bases are TGTGCCTGGACAAGCTCCGAATACGAG. Translation gives CAWTSSEYE. The full-length CDR3 reads as CAWTSSEYEQYF.

This clone came up a few times. The sequence runs out 3 residues before the end of the CDR3; the remainder is reconstructed from the germline J gene. The chain links TRBV18 to TRBJ2-4, with 9 positions matching TRBD1. The V gene end was trimmed by 3 bases and the J gene end by 9 bases; junction bases not matched to a gene: 9. The CDR3 has 15 amino acids. CDR1 is KGHSH, CDR2 LQKENI, per germline. The DNA read from the CDR3 is TGTGCCAGCTCACCGGAAAGACAGGGGGAAGGCATT. Translating it yields CASSPERQGEGI. The complete CDR3 sequence is CASSPERQGEGIQYF.

A note on this clone: The CDR3 end falls 3 residues outside the read, so it is completed with the germline J gene. J is TRBJ2-7 and V is TRBV29-1; the D gene is possibly TRBD1 (5 bases). V lost 0 bases and J lost 2, with 5 bases in between. CDR3 length: 12 amino acids. Germline V gene data show CDR1 as SQVTM and CDR2 as ANQGSEA. The sequenced part of the CDR3 DNA is TGCAGCGTTGAAGACAGGGCCTACGAG. Amino acid sequence: CSVEDRAYE. In full, the CDR3 is CSVEDRAYEQYF.

This clone has more than one count but fewer than ten. The CDR3 end is not reached by the read, which stops 3 residues before it; the germline J gene fills it in. This chain connects TRBV30 to TRBJ2-7; 8 bases fit TRBD2. The CDR3 totals 14 residues. The V gene end was trimmed by 5 bases and the J gene end by 6 bases; junction bases not matched to a gene: 12. In germline, CDR1 is GTSNPN, CDR2 SVGIG (reference sequence). This chain's CDR3 is CAWGKREIALEQYF. The part of the CDR3 DNA that was read is TGTGCCTGGGGGAAGCGGGAGATCGCCCTCGAG.

By share, this clone counts as medium-sized. The read falls 3 residues short of the CDR3 end, and the missing part is taken from the germline J gene. The rearrangement uses TRBV9 and TRBJ2-7; 8 positions match TRBD1. CDR1 SGDLS and CDR2 YYNGEE come from the germline V gene. This CDR3 has 13 amino acids. Trimming cost V 1 base and J 6 bases; bases outside gene matches: 3. The CDR3 spells CASSVRTGSEQYF. CDR3 bases read: TGTGCCAGCAGCGTACGGACAGGGAGCGAG.

Note on this clone: The DNA ends 3 residues before the CDR3 does, and the rest of the CDR3 is filled in from the germline J gene. This sequence joins TRBV6-1 and TRBJ2-1; the D gene is possibly TRBD1 (5 bases). The germline gives CDR1 MNHNS, CDR2 SASEGT. CDR3 size: 13 residues. V lost 2 bases and J 4 bases, leaving 6 bases between the germline ends. CDR3 protein: CASSENRYNEQFF. Incomplete CDR3 DNA: TGTGCCAGCAGTGAAAACAGGTACAATGAG.

A note on this clone: The observed sequence ends 3 residues before the CDR3 terminus, with the missing tail filled in from the germline J gene. V and J are TRBV18 and TRBJ2-2; 7 nucleotides align to TRBD2. The CDR3 length is 16 residues. The J segment lost 3 bases and the V segment lost 3 bases, leaving 7 bases of the junction unmatched. Germline V gene lookup returns CDR1 KGHSH and CDR2 LQKENI. The covered CDR3 bases are TGTGCCAGCTCACCCCTCGCGGGAGTCGACACCGGGGAG. Protein sequence: CASSPLAGVDTGE. The entire CDR3 reads CASSPLAGVDTGELFF.

The table lists this clone with a few counts. The read gets to within 3 residues of the CDR3 end, and the germline J gene fills in the rest. This chain links TRBV19 with TRBJ2-7; 9 bases are a match to TRBD2. This CDR3 has 16 residues. Germline assignment: CDR1 LNHDA and CDR2 SQIVND (reference sequence). With 3 bases clipped from V and 5 bases from J, the junction kept 11 bases outside the gene matches. CDR3 residues: CASSILRASGNHEQYF. The covered CDR3 bases are TGTGCCAGTAGTATTTTGAGGGCTAGCGGGAACCACGAG.

This clone was detected many times. The read is 3 residues too short to cover the CDR3 end, so that end is filled in from the germline J gene. The V call is TRBV5-1, the J call TRBJ1-1; maybe TRBD1 (5 bases). Per germline, CDR1 SGHRS and CDR2 YFSETQ. The CDR3 contains 13 residues. Trimming left V 5 bases short and J 3 bases short, with 11 bases between. The DNA read from the CDR3 is TGCGCCAGCAGGGGGCTAGGGGACACTGAA. This gives the protein CASRGLGDTE. Given in full, the CDR3 is CASRGLGDTEAFF.

As regards this clone: The read ends 3 residues early relative to the CDR3; the germline J gene fills the gap. Distinct nucleotide sequences in the sample also encode this CDR3. The rearrangement uses TRBV7-3 and TRBJ2-3; 7 nucleotides line up with TRBD2. The CDR3 contains 14 residues. V lost 4 bases to trimming and J lost 6 bases; unmatched junction nucleotides: 7. In germline, CDR1 is SGHTA, CDR2 FQGTGA. The CDR3 bases that were read are TGTGCCAGCAGCTCCAGCACTAGCGCGGATACG. It is translated as CASSSSTSADT. The full CDR3 sequence reads CASSSSTSADTQYF.

Worth noting for this clone: The CDR3 end falls 3 residues outside the read, so it is completed with the germline J gene. The V gene is TRBV30, the J gene TRBJ2-1, with TRBD2 identical over 9 bases. Trimming removed 4 bases from V and 4 bases from J; junction bases left unmatched: 8. CDR3 length equals 15 residues. Germline assignment: CDR1 GTSNPN and CDR2 SVGIG (reference sequence). CDR3 bases read: TGTGCCTGGAAGCCTAGCGGGACGGGGTACAATGAG. This codes for CAWKPSGTGYNE. Given in full, the CDR3 is CAWKPSGTGYNEQFF.

In the case of this clone: Read coverage stops 3 residues before the CDR3 terminus; the germline J gene supplies the remainder. V and J are TRBV11-2 and TRBJ2-1, with 12 bases identical to TRBD2. The CDR3 runs 13 residues. V shed 8 bases and J 8 bases; nucleotides not matched to a gene: 4. Germline CDR1 SGHAT, CDR2 FQNNGV. The sequenced part of the CDR3 DNA is TGTGCCAGCCTGACTAGCGGGAGAGATGAG. Translated: CASLTSGRDE. The CDR3 in full is CASLTSGRDEQFF.

About this clone itself: The CDR3 end is not reached by the read, which stops 3 residues before it; the germline J gene fills it in. This rearrangement joins TRBV7-6 to TRBJ2-7, with TRBD2 identical over 13 bases. Germline CDR1 is SGHVS and CDR2 is FNYEAQ. Trimming cost V 2 bases and J 6 bases; bases outside gene matches: 7. This CDR3 is 16 amino acids long. CDR3 protein: CASSLTYGLAGVEQYF. Incomplete CDR3 DNA: TGTGCCAGCAGCTTAACCTACGGACTAGCGGGAGTCGAG.

Comment on this clone: Coverage ceases 3 residues before the CDR3 finishes, and the germline J gene fills in the end. This rearrangement joins TRBV20-1 to TRBJ2-1, with no clear D. CDR1 is DFQATT, CDR2 SNEGSKA, per germline (reference sequence). V gave up 2 bases and J gave up 9 bases, with 17 bases separating them. The CDR3 has 14 amino acids. CDR3 sequence: CSARLERVLGEQFF. The sequenced CDR3 bases are TGCAGTGCTAGACTAGAACGGGTGTTAGGTGAG.